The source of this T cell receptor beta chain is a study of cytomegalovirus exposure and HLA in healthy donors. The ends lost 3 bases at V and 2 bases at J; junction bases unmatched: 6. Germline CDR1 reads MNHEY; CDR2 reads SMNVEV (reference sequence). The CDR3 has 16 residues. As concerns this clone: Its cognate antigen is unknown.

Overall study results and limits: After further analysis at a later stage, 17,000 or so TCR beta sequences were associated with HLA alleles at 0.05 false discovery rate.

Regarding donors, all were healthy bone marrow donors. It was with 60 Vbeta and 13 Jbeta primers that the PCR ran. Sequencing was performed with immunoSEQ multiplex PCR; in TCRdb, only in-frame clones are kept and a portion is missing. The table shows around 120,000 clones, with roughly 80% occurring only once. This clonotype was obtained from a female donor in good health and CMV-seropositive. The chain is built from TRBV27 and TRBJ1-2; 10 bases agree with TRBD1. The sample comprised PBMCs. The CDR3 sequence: CASSFGPGQGNYGYTF. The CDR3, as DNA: TGTGCCAGCAGTTTCGGCCCGGGACAGGGGAACTATGGCTACACCTTC.